This TCR beta chain was recovered during a study of T cell clonality in common variable immunodeficiency. Data came from immunoSEQ multiplex PCR; TCRdb stores just in-frame clones and leaves some out. The specimen has some 42,000 clones, none found just once. This clone was recorded at least ten times. As yet, its antigen is unknown. General study findings and limits: In common variable immunodeficiency, TCR beta chains reportedly carried fewer deletions and N-nucleotide insertions.

The source of this sequence is a person aged 18 to 70 in good health. Sequencing input: peripheral blood mononuclear cells.

The CDR3 protein is CSATELLAARTDTQYF. The sequenced part of the CDR3 DNA is TGCAGTGCTACTGAATTGCTAGCAGCCCGCACAGATACG. The rearrangement links TRBV20-1 to TRBJ2-3, with a weak D call TRBD2 (5 bases). The read finishes 3 residues shy of the CDR3 end, and the germline J gene is used to complete it. This CDR3 spans 16 amino acids. V was shortened by 4 bases and J by 1 base, with 18 bases between the two germline ends. CDR1 and CDR2 (germline): DFQATT, SNEGSKA (reference sequence).